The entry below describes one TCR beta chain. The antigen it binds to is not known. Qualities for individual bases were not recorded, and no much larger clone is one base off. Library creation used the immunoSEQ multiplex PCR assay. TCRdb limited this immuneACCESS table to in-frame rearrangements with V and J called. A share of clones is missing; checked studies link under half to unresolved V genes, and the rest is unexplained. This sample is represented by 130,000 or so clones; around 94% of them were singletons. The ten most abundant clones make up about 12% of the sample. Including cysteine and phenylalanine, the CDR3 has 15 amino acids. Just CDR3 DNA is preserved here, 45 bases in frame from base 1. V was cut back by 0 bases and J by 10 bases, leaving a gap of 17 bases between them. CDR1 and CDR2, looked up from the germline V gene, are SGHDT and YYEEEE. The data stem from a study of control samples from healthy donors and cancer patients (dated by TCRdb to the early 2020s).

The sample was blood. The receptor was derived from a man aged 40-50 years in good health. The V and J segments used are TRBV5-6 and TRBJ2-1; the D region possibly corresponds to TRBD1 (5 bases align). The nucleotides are TGTGCCAGCAGCTTGGTGGCAGGGATCGTTAAGGAGCAGTTCTTC. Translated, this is CASSLVAGIVKEQFF.